The 11 T cell receptor beta chains in this list originate from one sample, sequenced in a study of blood T cell repertoires in COVID-19. The repertoire was sequenced with immunoSEQ multiplex PCR; TCRdb's copy has only in-frame clones and lacks some. The data hold 250,000 to 350,000 clones, with roughly 84% observed a single time. Input material: peripheral blood. The source is a person aged 65-85 years with COVID-19, enrolled during active disease.

The chain couples TRBV19 to TRBJ1-5, with D tentatively TRBD1 (6 bases). Trimming left V 4 bases short and J 4 bases short, with 14 bases between. The CDR3 consists of 15 residues. Per germline, CDR1 LNHDA and CDR2 SQIVND (reference sequence). Written as DNA, the CDR3 is TGTGCCAGTAGTAGGGGCCCCGGGACAAATCAGCCCCAGCATTTT. It codes for CASSRGPGTNQPQHF.

J is TRBJ1-2 and V is TRBV28, with D possibly being TRBD1 (5 bases). Per germline, CDR1 MDHEN and CDR2 SYDVKM. The CDR3 spans 15 residues. Between the trimmed V and J ends, which lost 5 bases and 8 bases, there was a span of 21 bases. In DNA, the CDR3 is TGTGCCAGCAGTGGTTCCGGACCGGGGCGGGAGGGCTACACCTTC. This sequence encodes CASSGSGPGREGYTF.

V usage is TRBV6-2 or TRBV6-3 and J usage is TRBJ2-1; 11 bases line up with TRBD2. The germline V gene has CDR1 MNHEY and CDR2 SVGEGT. V dropped 5 bases and J dropped 2; count of bases not matched to a gene: 2. The CDR3 sequence is 15 residues long. CDR3 amino acids: CASSPLAGAYNEQFF. In nucleotides, the CDR3 is TGTGCCAGCAGTCCACTAGCGGGAGCCTACAATGAGCAGTTCTTC.

This chain links TRBV5-1 with TRBJ2-1; 10 bases map to TRBD2. CDR3 length equals 15 residues. V lost 0 bases to trimming and J lost 6 bases; unmatched junction nucleotides: 3. Germline V gene data show CDR1 as SGHRS and CDR2 as YFSETQ. The CDR3 DNA is TGCGCCAGCAGCTTGGAATCTAGCGGGAGCAATGAGCAGTTCTTC. Encoded protein: CASSLESSGSNEQFF.

This sequence joins TRBV5-1 and TRBJ1-6; TRBD1 matches at 7 bases. Per the germline V gene, CDR1 is SGHRS and CDR2 is YFSETQ. J was trimmed by 11 bases and V by 0 bases; bases with no gene match: 8. CDR3 length: 15 residues. In nucleotides, the CDR3 is TGCGCCAGCAGCTTGGGACAGGGCGATAGTGCACCCCTCCACTTT. This gives the protein CASSLGQGDSAPLHF.

CDR3 sequence (DNA): TGTGCCAGCAGCACCGGGACAGACGTAAGGGAAGAGACCCAGTACTTC. It codes for CASSTGTDVREETQYF. This chain joins TRBV11-2 and TRBJ2-5; 7 bases map to TRBD1. V shed 5 bases and J 3 bases; nucleotides not matched to a gene: 12. In germline, CDR1 is SGHAT, CDR2 FQNNGV. The CDR3 spans 16 residues.

This clone was seen only once. This chain joins TRBV6-6 and TRBJ1-5, with a weak D call TRBD1 (5 bases). CDR1 is MNHNY and CDR2 is SVGAGI in the germline V gene (reference sequence). Trimming left V 2 bases short and J 3 bases short, with 11 bases between. The CDR3 is 15 residues long. Written as DNA, the CDR3 is TGTGCCAGCAGTTACGGGGGGAGTTACAATCAGCCCCAGCATTTT. Amino acid sequence: CASSYGGSYNQPQHF.

This clone occurred a few times. The chain links TRBV27 to TRBJ1-1; possible D gene TRBD1, 6 bases. Trimming removed 8 bases at V and 4 bases at J, with 8 bases between. This CDR3 is 11 amino acids long. The germline CDR1 and CDR2 sequences are MNHEY and SMNVEV (reference sequence). Written as DNA, the CDR3 is TGTGCCAGCCAGGGGTTCACTGAAGCTTTCTTT. This codes for CASQGFTEAFF.

The chain couples TRBV3-1 (or the pseudogene TRBV3-2) to TRBJ2-4, with no clear D. With 4 bases removed from V and 7 bases from J, the gap between germline ends came to 14 bases. CDR1 and CDR2 from the germline V gene are LGHDT and YNNKEL (reference sequence). This CDR3 contains 14 residues. CDR3 sequence: CASSLESGRNIQYF. CDR3 nucleotide sequence: TGTGCCAGCAGCCTTGAGAGTGGTCGGAACATTCAGTACTTC.

The chain uses TRBV7-3 and TRBJ2-5, with D tentatively TRBD1 (6 bases). This CDR3 is built from 15 residues. Trimming cost V 5 bases and J 4 bases, with 17 bases left between them. Germline V gene data show CDR1 as SGHTA and CDR2 as FQGTGA. CDR3 nucleotide sequence: TGTGCCAGCAGCCCTACAGGGTATCTGTCAGAGACCCAGTACTTC. Translating it yields CASSPTGYLSETQYF.

The V gene is TRBV13, the J gene TRBJ1-6; 7 nucleotides line up with TRBD1. Germline V gives CDR1 PRHDT, CDR2 FYEKMQ (reference sequence). The length of the CDR3 is 14 residues. Trimming at V came to 5 bases and at J to 9 bases, leaving 7 bases not matched to a gene. The DNA of the CDR3 is TGTGCCAGCAGCAACAGGGGATACGGTTCACCCCTCCACTTT. Translated: CASSNRGYGSPLHF.